The clone carrying this T cell receptor (beta chain) showed up just a few times. The antigen remains undetermined. This sample was included in a study of T cell repertoires in cytomegalovirus infection. Overall study: Recently identified HLA-C-restricted and well-studied HLA-B-restricted CMV epitopes were used. Study outcomes and limitations: Carriers of CMV and the relevant HLA type were discriminated by public TCR beta frequency.

Between the trimmed V and J ends, which lost 0 bases and 0 bases, there was a span of 10 bases. The CDR3 has 15 amino acids. Germline V gene data show CDR1 as SGDLS and CDR2 as YYNGEE. TCRdb reprocessed the reads with MiXCR, giving one entry per CDR3 protein. Of fewer than 1,000,000 distinct CDR3 sequences listed, roughly 30% are singletons. The genes are TRBV9 and TRBJ2-7; no clear D. This material consisted of cultured CD8+ T cells from PBMCs, taken from culture after CMV antigen stimulation. The source of this sequence is a human donor in good health (CMV status not recorded). Some clones in this sample may be carry-over from other donors' samples. CDR3 DNA sequence: TGTGCCAGCAGCGTAGGGGCCATCCACTCCTACGAGCAGTACTTC. This gives the protein CASSVGAIHSYEQYF. The variable domain in full, completed from reference TRBV9 and TRBJ2-7, reads DSGVTQTPKHLITATGQRVTLRCSPRSGDLSVYWYQQSLDQGLQFLIQYYNGEERAKGNILERFSAQQFPDLHSELNLSSLELGDSALYFCASSVGAIHSYEQYFGPGTRLTVT.